This is a list of T cell receptor beta chains from one sample in a study of T cell responses to AZD1222 COVID-19 vaccine. The assay was immunoSEQ multiplex PCR, and TCRdb's table has in-frame clones only and misses some. The data contain about 120,000 clones, 92% of them seen just once; the ten biggest clones take up roughly 13%. The material sequenced was peripheral blood, taken on day 0 of AZD1222 vaccination. Receptors originate from an adult in good health. CDR3s include the opening cysteine and the closing phenylalanine or tryptophan. The D gene is left open where the match is weak. Size tells how often a clone was seen (once, few, many) or the class of an expanded clone, and some rows leave it out.

>TRBJ1-5|once|TRBV27|NA
TGTGCCAGCAGCAACCATAGCAATCAGCCCCAGCATTTT
CASSNHSNQPQHF
>TRBJ2-7|NA|TRBV15|TRBD2
TGTGCCACCAGCATCCGGCGGGGGGACGAGCAGTACTTC
CATSIRRGDEQYF
>TRBJ1-5|NA|TRBV12-3/TRBV12-4|NA
TGTGCCAGCAGTTTGACAGTCAATTTTCCCCAGCATTTT
CASSLTVNFPQHF
>TRBJ2-5|NA|TRBV4-3|NA
TGCGCCAGCAGCCAAGGCTATAAGAGATCGGAGACCCAGTACTTC
CASSQGYKRSETQYF
>TRBJ2-1|NA|TRBV7-2|NA
TGTGCCAGCAGCTTAGCGCCAGGGATAAGCTCCTACAATGAGCAGTTCTTC
CASSLAPGISSYNEQFF
>TRBJ1-2|NA|TRBV30|NA
TGTGCCTGGAACATTGGGGGGTCACGGGGAGGCTACACCTTC
CAWNIGGSRGGYTF
>TRBJ2-7|once|TRBV5-4|NA
TGTGCCAGCAGCTTGGGGCCGGGACAAGGCTCCTACGAGCAGTACTTC
CASSLGPGQGSYEQYF
>TRBJ2-1|few|TRBV19|NA
TGTGCCAGTAGTAAGGAGGTCCTGGGGAATGAGCAGTTCTTC
CASSKEVLGNEQFF
>TRBJ2-7|NA|TRBV10-2|TRBD1
TGCGCCAGCAAGGGGACAGCAAGCCACTACGAGCAGTACTTC
CASKGTASHYEQYF
>TRBJ2-1|NA|TRBV30|TRBD2
TGTGCCTGGAGTGTACAACTAGCGGGAGGGCCCCTCCATGAGCAGTTCTTC
CAWSVQLAGGPLHEQFF
>TRBJ2-7|NA|TRBV10-3|TRBD2
TGTGCCATTCTAGCGGGGGAACCGGGCGAGCAGTACTTC
CAILAGEPGEQYF
>TRBJ2-7|NA|TRBV19|NA
TGTGCCAGTAGTATAGAAGGCAGCAGCTACGAGCAGTACTTC
CASSIEGSSYEQYF
>TRBJ2-7|NA|TRBV5-1|NA
TGCGCCAGCAGCTTTCAGGGGGAGGACGAGCAGTACTTC
CASSFQGEDEQYF
>TRBJ2-1|NA|TRBV7-9|NA
TGTGCCAGCAGCTCAGGGGCTAGCAGTGAGCAGTTCTTC
CASSSGASSEQFF
>TRBJ1-2|NA|TRBV7-6|NA
TGTGCCAGCAGTGAAAAAACCGGGTCCCCGGGTGGCTACACCTTC
CASSEKTGSPGGYTF
>TRBJ1-5|NA|TRBV7-2|NA
TGTGCCAGCAGCCTCTCTGGCGGGTTTAGCAATCAGCCCCAGCATTTT
CASSLSGGFSNQPQHF
>TRBJ1-4|NA|TRBV2|NA
TGTGCCACCAGGGTAGGGAATGAAAAACTGTTTTTT
CATRVGNEKLFF
>TRBJ2-5|NA|TRBV5-4|NA
TGTGCCAGCAGCTCACCCGGGCGGTTAGGGAAAGAGACCCAGTACTTC
CASSSPGRLGKETQYF
>TRBJ2-3|NA|TRBV9|NA
TGTGCCAGCAGCGTTTTCACTAGGGGTGGTGCAGATACGCAGTATTTT
CASSVFTRGGADTQYF
>TRBJ2-5|NA|TRBV3-1/TRBV3-2|TRBD2
TGTGCCAGCAGCCAAGACGGACTAGCGGGGGCCACGGAGACCCAGTACTTC
CASSQDGLAGATETQYF
>TRBJ1-5|NA|TRBV19|NA
TGTGCCAGTAGTATAGAAGAGGGATATAGCAATCAGCCCCAGCATTTT
CASSIEEGYSNQPQHF
>TRBJ2-3|NA|TRBV28|NA
TGTGCCAGCAGTTCTCCGGGAGCTGGTACAGATACGCAGTATTTT
CASSSPGAGTDTQYF
>TRBJ1-2|NA|TRBV28|TRBD1
TGTGCCAGCACTTCCCCCCTCCCCAGGGGGGGCTACACCTTC
CASTSPLPRGGYTF
>TRBJ1-2|once|TRBV15|NA
TGTGCCACCAGCAGTGGGGAAGGACATAAGTTAGCTAACTATGGCTACACCTTC
CATSSGEGHKLANYGYTF
>TRBJ2-1|once|TRBV6-4|TRBD2
TGTGCCAGCAGTGCTACAGTGGGAGGGGAGCAGTTCTTC
CASSATVGGEQFF
>TRBJ2-2|NA|TRBV5-1|NA
TGCGCCAGCAGCTTGGGACACTCAATCGACACCGGGGAGCTGTTTTTT
CASSLGHSIDTGELFF
>TRBJ2-1|NA|TRBV28|TRBD2
TGTGCCAGCAGGCTAGCGGGAGGAAGTCGGTCCTACAATGAGCAGTTCTTC
CASRLAGGSRSYNEQFF
>TRBJ2-2|NA|TRBV4-1|NA
TGCGCCAGCAGCCAAGAGCAGGGGCCCGGGGAGCTGTTTTTT
CASSQEQGPGELFF
>TRBJ1-1|NA|TRBV6-5|TRBD1
TGTGCCAGCAGTTATCTCCGGACAGGAGGAGCCACTGAAGCTTTCTTT
CASSYLRTGGATEAFF
>TRBJ1-1|NA|TRBV27|NA
TGTGCCAGCAGTTTCAGCGGGGGTGAAGCTTTCTTT
CASSFSGGEAFF
>TRBJ1-3|NA|TRBV5-4|NA
TGTGCCAGCAGCTTGAGAACCTCTGGAAACACCATATATTTT
CASSLRTSGNTIYF
>TRBJ2-5|NA|TRBV11-2|NA
TGTGCCAGCAGCTTAGACGTTATGAGTCCCCAGTACTTC
CASSLDVMSPQYF
>TRBJ1-2|NA|TRBV11-2|NA
TGTGCCAGCAGCAGCTCCCCAGATAACTATGGCTACACCTTC
CASSSSPDNYGYTF
>TRBJ1-4|NA|TRBV6-5|NA
TGTGCCAGCAGTTCAAAGGACAGTGGGGATGAAAAACTGTTTTTT
CASSSKDSGDEKLFF
>TRBJ1-3|NA|TRBV7-2|TRBD1
TGTGCCAGCAGCTTAGTGGGGACAGGGGGCCCTGGCTCTGGAAACACCATATATTTT
CASSLVGTGGPGSGNTIYF
>TRBJ1-6|NA|TRBV13|NA
TGTGCCAGCAGCCGGACGGATAGCTCCTATAATTCACCCCTCCACTTT
CASSRTDSSYNSPLHF
>TRBJ1-2|once|TRBV28|NA
TGTGCCAGCAGTTTTACAGGGCCCGGCTATGGCTACACCTTC
CASSFTGPGYGYTF
>TRBJ2-5|NA|TRBV27|NA
TGTGCCAGCAGTTTATCGGGTCGAAGGAGCCAAGAGACCCAGTACTTC
CASSLSGRRSQETQYF
>TRBJ1-2|NA|TRBV7-9|NA
TGTGCCAGCAGCCTCGATCTGACAGTAAGCTATGGCTACACCTTC
CASSLDLTVSYGYTF
>TRBJ1-1|NA|TRBV2|NA
TGTGCCAGCATAGGTATCCGGGCCGCTGAAGCTTTCTTT
CASIGIRAAEAFF
>TRBJ1-5|NA|TRBV21-1|NA
TGTGCCAGCAGCAAAGGGAGGACAGGGGTCCTCTATAGCAATCAGCCCCAGCATTTT
CASSKGRTGVLYSNQPQHF
>TRBJ2-7|few|TRBV3-1/TRBV3-2|NA
TGTGCCAGCAGCCAAGTTAAGTCCTCCTACGAGCAGTACTTC
CASSQVKSSYEQYF
>TRBJ1-1|few|TRBV27|NA
TGTGCCAGCAGTTGGAGCACCGGGACTCCCGCAACCGTAGCTTTCTTT
CASSWSTGTPATVAFF
>TRBJ1-5|NA|TRBV7-9|NA
TGTGCCAGCAGCTTAGGAAAGGGTTATAGCAATCAGCCCCAGCATTTT
CASSLGKGYSNQPQHF
>TRBJ1-1|NA|TRBV19|NA
TGTGCCAGTAGTGGCCAGCTGAACACTGAAGCTTTCTTT
CASSGQLNTEAFF
>TRBJ1-2|NA|TRBV4-3|TRBD1
TGCGCCAGCAGCCACCAATACTTCGGGACAGGCGATTACTATGGCTACACCTTC
CASSHQYFGTGDYYGYTF
>TRBJ2-7|NA|TRBV28|TRBD2
TGTGCCAGCAGTCCCGGGACTAGCGGGAGGACCGAGCAGTACTTC
CASSPGTSGRTEQYF
>TRBJ1-3|NA|TRBV5-1|NA
TGCGCCAGCAGCTTGGACTTACGGAATACTGGAAACACCATATATTTT
CASSLDLRNTGNTIYF
>TRBJ1-2|NA|TRBV18|TRBD1
TGTGCCAGCTCACTGGGGACAGACCCTTCTTATGGCTACACCTTC
CASSLGTDPSYGYTF
>TRBJ1-4|NA|TRBV6-5|NA
TGTGCCAGCAGTTCGGTGCGGTCTAATGAAAAACTGTTTTTT
CASSSVRSNEKLFF
>TRBJ2-3|once|TRBV3-1/TRBV3-2|NA
TGTGCCAGCAGCGTCGTGGGGATACGCCCATATTTT
CASSVVGIRPYF
>TRBJ1-3|NA|TRBV7-9|NA
TGTGCCAGCAGCCCAGGAAGCTCTGGAAACACCATATATTTT
CASSPGSSGNTIYF
>TRBJ2-5|NA|TRBV11-2|TRBD1
TGTGCCAGCAGCCTGACAGGGGTCGAAGAGACCCAGTACTTC
CASSLTGVEETQYF
>TRBJ2-4|NA|TRBV2|NA
TGTGCCAGCATTCAGGACGCCAAAAACATTCAGTACTTC
CASIQDAKNIQYF
>TRBJ1-2|few|TRBV6-5|NA
TGTGCCAGCAGCACAGAACCGGGACGCATCTATGGCTACACCTTC
CASSTEPGRIYGYTF
>TRBJ2-7|NA|TRBV20-1|NA
TGCAGTGCTAGGCTAGAGGGCGAGCAGTACTTC
CSARLEGEQYF
>TRBJ2-1|NA|TRBV5-1|NA
TGCGCCAGCAGCTTAAACGGGGACCTCAGGGATGAGCAGTTCTTC
CASSLNGDLRDEQFF